This T cell receptor beta chain was obtained from a study of cytomegalovirus exposure and HLA in healthy donors. Study observations and caveats: A prior analysis recorded that most TCR beta V segments were productive about 87% or about 30% of the time. Accurate prediction of most subjects' HLA-A and HLA-B alleles from TCR beta sequences was reported. There was a cluster of highly shared sequence variants that was likely a sequencing artifact. Some TCR beta chains (more than 150 of them) were listed as cytomegalovirus-associated.

Remarks on this clone: No antigen is known for it.

PCR employed 60 Vbeta and 13 Jbeta primers. Sequencing was performed with immunoSEQ multiplex PCR; in TCRdb, only in-frame clones are kept and a portion is missing. The table lists about 280,000 clones, approximately 90% of them singletons. The TCR sequence derives from a woman aged 18-29 years in good health and CMV-seronegative. The material sequenced was PBMCs.

The CDR3 DNA reads as TGTGCCAGCAGCCTCTGGTACTTCAGCAATCAGCCCCAGCATTTT. This gives the protein CASSLWYFSNQPQHF. The chain joins TRBV5-6 to TRBJ1-5; D gene unclear. The CDR3 length is 15 residues. Germline assignment: CDR1 SGHDT and CDR2 YYEEEE. V was trimmed by 4 bases and J by 1 base, leaving 12 bases between them.